This entry lists 24 T cell receptor beta chains sequenced from one sample in a study of cytomegalovirus exposure and HLA in healthy donors. Primers: 60 Vbeta forward and 13 Jbeta reverse. Clones were read by immunoSEQ multiplex PCR, and TCRdb kept only the in-frame ones, dropping some. Among about 130,000 clones listed, about 10% were seen once. The sample consisted of PBMCs. The origin of the receptors is a woman in her forties in good health and CMV-seropositive.

The genes are TRBV18 and TRBJ1-2, with D uncertain. Germline V gene data show CDR1 as KGHSH and CDR2 as LQKENI. The CDR3 totals 15 residues. V lost 0 bases and J lost 5, with 13 bases in between. Here the CDR3 DNA reads TGTGCCAGCTCACCACCGGGCACCCCCCCATATGGCTACACCTTC. It yields the protein CASSPPGTPPYGYTF.

In its sample, this clone was seen once. This chain links TRBV5-6 with TRBJ1-3; 8 positions agree with TRBD1. The germline CDR1 and CDR2 sequences are SGHDT and YYEEEE. The junction had 2 bases not matched to a gene; V was cut back by 2 bases and J by 4 bases. The length of the CDR3 is 14 residues. The CDR3: CASSFWDRGNTIYF. The CDR3 bases are TGTGCCAGCAGCTTTTGGGACAGGGGAAACACCATATATTTT.

The chain combines TRBV7-9 with TRBJ1-6; D is undetermined. CDR3 length: 13 residues. Deletions cut 3 bases from V and 6 bases from J, with 6 bases between. Per the germline V gene, CDR1 is SEHNR and CDR2 is FQNEAQ (reference sequence). The CDR3 DNA reads as TGTGCCAGCAGCTTGGGAGTTAATTCACCCCTCCACTTT. Protein sequence: CASSLGVNSPLHF.

The chain uses TRBV6-1 and TRBJ1-6; no firm D call. V lost 4 bases and J 6 bases, leaving 7 bases between the germline ends. The CDR3 totals 13 residues. Germline V gene data show CDR1 as MNHNS and CDR2 as SASEGT. The chain's CDR3 is CASSVWANSPLHF. DNA for the CDR3: TGTGCCAGCAGTGTTTGGGCTAATTCACCCCTCCACTTT.

This clone was detected only a few times. J is TRBJ1-1 and V is TRBV29-1; 9 nucleotides agree with TRBD1. The J segment lost 5 bases and the V segment lost 6 bases, leaving 16 bases of the junction unmatched. CDR3 length equals 16 residues. Germline CDR1 reads SQVTM; CDR2 reads ANQGSEA. CDR3 sequence (DNA): TGCAGCGTGGTACCCGGGACAGGGAGGGTATGGACTGAAGCTTTCTTT. Translated: CSVVPGTGRVWTEAFF.

The CDR3 loop is CASSSRSGTGAEQYF. The CDR3 DNA follows: TGTGCCAGTAGTTCCCGATCCGGGACAGGGGCCGAGCAGTACTTC. The chain links TRBV19 to TRBJ2-7; the match to TRBD1 covers 10 bases. J was trimmed by 6 bases and V by 5 bases; bases with no gene match: 10. Germline CDR1 LNHDA, CDR2 SQIVND (reference sequence). The CDR3 is 15 amino acids.

A few counts support this clone. V and J are TRBV6-5 and TRBJ1-1, with D possibly being TRBD1 (5 bases). The CDR3 extends over 13 amino acids. Between the trimmed V and J ends, which lost 6 bases and 3 bases, there was a span of 11 bases. Germline CDR1 reads MNHEY; CDR2 reads SVGAGI. This CDR3 is CASRQDSYTEAFF. As DNA, the CDR3 is TGTGCCAGCAGACAAGACAGTTACACTGAAGCTTTCTTT.

V is TRBV18 and J is TRBJ1-6; D uncertain. This CDR3 comprises 12 residues. Trimming took off 3 bases at V and 15 bases at J, with 12 bases between the two ends. Germline CDR1 reads KGHSH; CDR2 reads LQKENI. The CDR3 nucleotides read TGTGCCAGCTCACCTTCGGACGGGGACCTCCACTTT. Translating it yields CASSPSDGDLHF.

The chain links TRBV11-2 to TRBJ1-1, with D possibly matching TRBD1 (5 bases). The V and J ends lost 5 bases and 3 bases respectively, with 22 bases between them. The germline V gene has CDR1 SGHAT and CDR2 FQNNGV. The CDR3 sequence is 17 residues long. CDR3 protein: CASSLSSGVPLDTEAFF. CDR3 DNA: TGTGCCAGCAGCCTCTCCTCGGGGGTTCCTTTGGACACTGAAGCTTTCTTT. Full variable domain (remainder filled in from reference TRBV11-2 and TRBJ1-1): EAGVAQSPRYKIIEKRQSVAFWCNPISGHATLYWYQQILGQGPKLLIQFQNNGVVDDSQLPKDRFSAERLKGVDSTLKIQPAKLEDSAVYLCASSLSSGVPLDTEAFFGQGTRLTVV.

This clone has just a few counts. J is TRBJ1-5 and V is TRBV5-1; the match to TRBD1 covers 8 bases. CDR1 and CDR2 (germline): SGHRS, YFSETQ. With 4 bases clipped from V and 7 bases from J, the junction kept 10 bases outside the gene matches. CDR3 length equals 15 residues. CDR3 bases: TGCGCCAGCAGCCTGAACGGACAGGGAATACAGCCCCAGCATTTT. It specifies CASSLNGQGIQPQHF.

Here the CDR3 reads CASSQTGGADNSPLHF. CDR3 in DNA: TGTGCCAGCAGCCAGACAGGGGGCGCCGATAATTCACCCCTCCACTTT. This chain uses TRBV6-6 with TRBJ1-6; 10 positions agree with TRBD1. The germline gives CDR1 MNHNY, CDR2 SVGAGI (reference sequence). V shed 6 bases and J 5 bases; nucleotides not matched to a gene: 7. CDR3 size: 16 residues.

The CDR3 coding sequence is TGCGCCAGCAGCTTGGCCCCAGGGAATGGCTACACCTTC. Translation gives CASSLAPGNGYTF. The chain has TRBV5-1 and TRBJ1-2; D perhaps matches TRBD1 (5 bases). V was cut by 0 bases and J by 6 bases, with 9 bases left in between. Germline loops: CDR1 SGHRS, CDR2 YFSETQ. The CDR3 has 13 amino acids. Drawing the rest from reference TRBV5-1 and TRBJ1-2, the complete variable domain is KAGVTQTPRYLIKTRGQQVTLSCSPISGHRSVSWYQQTPGQGLQFLFEYFSETQRNKGNFPGRFSGRQFSNSRSEMNVSTLELGDSALYLCASSLAPGNGYTFGSGTRLTVV.

The chain joins TRBV7-7 to TRBJ2-7, with a possible D match to TRBD2 (6 bases). CDR3 length: 13 amino acids. Trimming took off 0 bases at V and 7 bases at J, with 10 bases between the two ends. The germline gives CDR1 SSHAT, CDR2 FNYEAQ (reference sequence). The CDR3 loop reads CASSLASGGEQYF. Written as DNA, the CDR3 is TGTGCCAGCAGCTTAGCCTCTGGGGGGGAGCAGTACTTC.

The CDR3 here is CASSISHGGNEKLFF. The CDR3 bases are TGTGCCAGTAGTATCTCCCACGGAGGTAATGAAAAACTGTTTTTT. The rearrangement uses TRBV19 and TRBJ1-4, with D unclear. The germline V and J ends were trimmed by 3 bases and 4 bases, with 12 bases remaining between them. The CDR3 contains 15 residues. Germline V gene data show CDR1 as LNHDA and CDR2 as SQIVND (reference sequence).

This clone was picked up a small number of times. The CDR3 DNA follows: TGTGCCAGCTCAGGACTAGCGGGGGCCAGCGGGGAGCTGTTTTTT. Encoded protein: CASSGLAGASGELFF. The chain uses TRBV18 and TRBJ2-2; 13 bases map to TRBD2. The CDR3 length is 15 residues. V gave up 5 bases and J gave up 7 bases; unmatched junction bases: 4. Germline lookup yields CDR1 KGHSH and CDR2 LQKENI.

Only a few counts were recorded for this clone. The rearrangement uses TRBV19 and TRBJ1-1; 9 bases agree with TRBD1. V lost 6 bases, J lost 5 bases, and 16 bases stayed unmatched. CDR3 length equals 17 residues. Germline CDR1 and CDR2: LNHDA and SQIVND (reference sequence). CDR3 nucleotide sequence: TGTGCCAGTAGGAGGATCCGGGACAGGGCCCCAGAGACTGAAGCTTTCTTT. This translates into CASRRIRDRAPETEAFF. Based on the CDR3 plus reference TRBV19 and TRBJ1-1, the full variable domain is DGGITQSPKYLFRKEGQNVTLSCEQNLNHDAMYWYRQDPGQGLRLIYYSQIVNDFQKGDIAEGYSVSREKKESFPLTVTSAQKNPTAFYLCASRRIRDRAPETEAFFGQGTRLTVV.

This rearrangement joins TRBV2 to TRBJ2-3; no reliable D call. V dropped 5 bases and J dropped 4 bases, with 13 bases sitting between them. Germline CDR1 and CDR2: SNHLY and FYNNEI. The CDR3 has 14 residues. CDR3 nucleotide sequence: TGTGCCAGCAGTCGGGTCCTCGGCCCAGATACGCAGTATTTT. The encoded protein is CASSRVLGPDTQYF.

The chain combines TRBV9 with TRBJ2-5; TRBD1 is a possible D gene (5 bases). V lost 1 base and J 4 bases, leaving 8 bases between the germline ends. The CDR3 loop spans 13 amino acids. The germline V gene encodes CDR1 SGDLS and CDR2 YYNGEE. As DNA, the CDR3 is TGTGCCAGCAGCGTAAGGGGTAGAGAGACCCAGTACTTC. It translates to CASSVRGRETQYF.

In this sample, this clone turned up many times. This rearrangement joins TRBV6-4 to TRBJ2-1; 9 bases align to TRBD2. J lost 6 bases, V lost 6 bases, and 9 bases had no gene match. The CDR3 has 15 amino acids. Germline V lookup: CDR1 MRHNA, CDR2 SNTAGT. The CDR3 protein is CASSPFGGGANEQFF. In DNA, the CDR3 is TGTGCCAGCAGCCCTTTTGGCGGGGGGGCCAATGAGCAGTTCTTC.

Points on this clone: One end of the junction does not line up with germline, which may come from a read error. The gene calls are TRBV9 and TRBJ1-2, with 8 bases that match TRBD1. Germline V lookup: CDR1 SGDLS, CDR2 YYNGEE. The CDR3 contains 13 residues. The CDR3 region is CASSGGQGGGYPF. Here the CDR3 DNA reads TGTGCCAGCAGCGGAGGACAGGGAGGAGGCTACCCCTTC.

The J gene is TRBJ1-2, the V gene TRBV7-9; D gene unclear. Germline lookup yields CDR1 SEHNR and CDR2 FQNEAQ (reference sequence). This CDR3 contains 14 residues. The V gene lost 2 bases and the J gene lost 6 bases, with 13 bases spanning the gap. CDR3 amino acids: CASSLFRSGNGYTF. In DNA form, the CDR3 reads TGTGCCAGCAGCTTATTTCGCAGTGGCAATGGCTACACCTTC.

The CDR3, as DNA: TGTGCCAGCAGATGGGACAGCTCTGGAAACACCATATATTTT. As protein: CASRWDSSGNTIYF. The rearrangement uses TRBV6-1 and TRBJ1-3; TRBD1 matches at 7 bases. The V and J ends lost 6 bases and 0 bases, in that order; junction bases with no gene match: 2. Germline V gives CDR1 MNHNS, CDR2 SASEGT. There are 14 residues in the CDR3.

The rearrangement uses TRBV27 and TRBJ1-1, with 7 positions matching TRBD1. V lost 3 bases to trimming and J lost 5 bases; unmatched junction nucleotides: 6. The length of the CDR3 is 14 residues. The germline V gene has CDR1 MNHEY and CDR2 SMNVEV (reference sequence). CDR3 residues: CASSFEGALTEAFF. The CDR3 nucleotides are TGTGCCAGCAGTTTCGAGGGGGCGCTTACTGAAGCTTTCTTT.

This clone showed up just a few times. V is TRBV6-6 and J is TRBJ1-3; D gene ambiguous. The germline V gene encodes CDR1 MNHNY and CDR2 SVGAGI (reference sequence). The CDR3 contains 15 residues. The V end was cut by 0 bases, the J end by 1 base, with 7 bases between. This chain's CDR3 is CASSYSPGSGNTIYF. CDR3 DNA: TGTGCCAGCAGTTACTCACCGGGGTCTGGAAACACCATATATTTT.